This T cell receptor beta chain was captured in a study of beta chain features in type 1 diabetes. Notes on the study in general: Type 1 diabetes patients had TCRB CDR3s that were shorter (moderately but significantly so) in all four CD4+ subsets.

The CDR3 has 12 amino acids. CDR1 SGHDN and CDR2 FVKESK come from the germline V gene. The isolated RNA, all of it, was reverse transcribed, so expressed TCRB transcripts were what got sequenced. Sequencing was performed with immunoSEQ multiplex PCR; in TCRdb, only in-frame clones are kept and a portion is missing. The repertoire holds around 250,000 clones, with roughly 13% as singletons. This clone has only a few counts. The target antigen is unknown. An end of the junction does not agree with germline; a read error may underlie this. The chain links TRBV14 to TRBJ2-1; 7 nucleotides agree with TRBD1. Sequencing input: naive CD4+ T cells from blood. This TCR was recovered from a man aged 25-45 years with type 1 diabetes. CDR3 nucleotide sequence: TGTGCCAGCAGCCAAGGATGGGGACAGCTAATCTTC. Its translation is CASSQGWGQLIF.